These 10 T cell receptor beta chains originate from one sample sequenced in a study of beta chain features in type 1 diabetes. The isolated RNA, all of it, was reverse transcribed, so expressed TCRB transcripts were what got sequenced. Only in-frame clones appear in the TCRdb table, and some are missing; sequencing was by immunoSEQ multiplex PCR. The sample records roughly 140,000 clones, about 44% being singletons. Sequenced sample: Tregs from blood. These receptors all come from a man aged 18 to 29 in good health.

This clone was picked up a small number of times. The genes are TRBV7-9 and TRBJ1-1; the match to TRBD1 covers 9 bases. CDR3 length equals 15 residues. Losses at the gene ends were 5 bases for V and 1 base for J; bases not matched to a gene: 5. Germline V lookup: CDR1 SEHNR, CDR2 FQNEAQ (reference sequence). CDR3 loop: CASSAGQGWNTEAFF. The CDR3 DNA follows: TGTGCCAGCAGCGCTGGACAGGGGTGGAACACTGAAGCTTTCTTT.

This clone came up a few times. The rearrangement links TRBV7-6 to TRBJ2-1, with D unresolved. The CDR3 has 11 amino acids. The ends were cut back, 1 base at V and 8 bases at J, with 3 bases in the middle. In germline, CDR1 is SGHVS, CDR2 FNYEAQ. CDR3 residues: CASSLDYEQFF. Written as DNA, the CDR3 is TGTGCCAGCAGCTTAGACTATGAGCAGTTCTTC.

V usage is TRBV5-1 and J usage is TRBJ2-3; D unresolved. With 1 base removed from V and 2 bases from J, the gap between germline ends came to 5 bases. The CDR3 sequence is 13 residues long. CDR1 and CDR2 from the germline V gene are SGHRS and YFSETQ. CDR3 residues: CASSLWATDTQYF. For the CDR3, the DNA is TGCGCCAGCAGCTTGTGGGCCACAGATACGCAGTATTTT.

The gene calls are TRBV4-1 and TRBJ2-2; 7 bases agree with TRBD2. The CDR3 spans 18 residues. CDR1 and CDR2 from the germline V gene are MGHRA and YSYEKL. V dropped 3 bases and J dropped 3; count of bases not matched to a gene: 13. CDR3 DNA sequence: TGCGCCAGCAGCCACTACCCCCGGGGCGGGAGTTACACCGGGGAGCTGTTTTTT. It specifies CASSHYPRGGSYTGELFF.

The chain couples TRBV25-1 to TRBJ2-7; 7 bases align to TRBD1. The germline V gene has CDR1 MGHDK and CDR2 SYGVNS. After removal of 8 bases from V and 2 bases from J, the junction contained 3 bases not matched to a gene. The CDR3 covers 12 residues. In nucleotides, the CDR3 is TGTGCCAGCGGGGACAGAGCCTACGAGCAGTACTTC. Protein sequence: CASGDRAYEQYF.

This clone was recorded a few times. V is TRBV2 and J is TRBJ1-2; no clear D. Looked up from germline, CDR1 is SNHLY and CDR2 is FYNNEI. The CDR3 length is 13 residues. V was trimmed by 4 bases and J by 8 bases, leaving 14 bases between them. The CDR3 nucleotides are TGTGCCAGCAGTGCACATCCCGGAGGGGGCTACACCTTC. Translating it yields CASSAHPGGGYTF.

This clone has just a few counts. V gene TRBV5-1 combines with J gene TRBJ2-7, with D perhaps matching TRBD2 (5 bases). In germline, CDR1 is SGHRS, CDR2 YFSETQ. V lost 0 bases to trimming and J lost 6 bases, with 19 bases between them. This CDR3 region has 16 residues. CDR3 region: CASSLVWAHGGTEQYF. The CDR3 nucleotides are TGCGCCAGCAGCTTGGTTTGGGCGCATGGAGGAACCGAGCAGTACTTC.

V is TRBV28 and J is TRBJ2-1; D unclear. This CDR3 comprises 13 residues. CDR1 is MDHEN, CDR2 SYDVKM, per germline. Trimming stripped 2 bases from V and 4 bases from J, with 6 bases between. The CDR3 protein is CASSLTVYNEQFF. The CDR3 DNA is TGTGCCAGCAGTTTAACAGTTTACAATGAGCAGTTCTTC.

This chain uses TRBV5-1 with TRBJ1-5; D perhaps matches TRBD1 (6 bases). Germline loops: CDR1 SGHRS, CDR2 YFSETQ. Between the trimmed V and J ends, which lost 0 bases and 3 bases, there was a span of 10 bases. The CDR3 extends over 15 amino acids. CDR3 protein: CASSLAGQHNQPQHF. In DNA, the CDR3 is TGCGCCAGCAGCTTGGCCGGACAGCACAATCAGCCCCAGCATTTT.

The chain combines TRBV4-1 with TRBJ2-1, with 9 bases matching TRBD2. This CDR3 has 17 amino acids. Trimming took 0 bases from V and 6 from J; bases not matched to a gene: 9. From germline, CDR1 is MGHRA and CDR2 YSYEKL. CDR3 bases: TGCGCCAGCAGCCAAGATTTCGCGGGAGGGCCGGGCAATGAGCAGTTCTTC. It encodes CASSQDFAGGPGNEQFF.